This T cell receptor beta chain was profiled in a study of blood T cell repertoires in COVID-19. About the study: From the United States, Italy and Spain came samples of acute and convalescent COVID-19. The cDNA or gDNA used as material had been derived from T cells, B-cell-depleted T cells, or PBMCs.

Original handling: Estimated nucleated cell counts came from reference gene primer amplification. Here immunoSEQ multiplex PCR was the method, and the copy in TCRdb shows in-frame clones only, minus some. V and J calls and clone size are copied from that table; D and trimming were computed from the DNA. The sample has about 410,000 clones, roughly 88% seen once; the top ten hold under 1.5%. Germline CDR1 reads SQVTM; CDR2 reads ANQGSEA. The CDR3 is made up of 10 amino acids. Trimming removed 5 bases at V and 5 bases at J, with 6 bases between. The rearrangement joins TRBV29-1 to TRBJ1-2; D is unclear. The sequence was obtained from a woman between 25 and 40 years old with active or convalescent COVID-19. The sample comprised peripheral blood. The CDR3 DNA is TGCAGCGTTCGGGAGTATGGCTACACCTTC. Translating it yields CSVREYGYTF.